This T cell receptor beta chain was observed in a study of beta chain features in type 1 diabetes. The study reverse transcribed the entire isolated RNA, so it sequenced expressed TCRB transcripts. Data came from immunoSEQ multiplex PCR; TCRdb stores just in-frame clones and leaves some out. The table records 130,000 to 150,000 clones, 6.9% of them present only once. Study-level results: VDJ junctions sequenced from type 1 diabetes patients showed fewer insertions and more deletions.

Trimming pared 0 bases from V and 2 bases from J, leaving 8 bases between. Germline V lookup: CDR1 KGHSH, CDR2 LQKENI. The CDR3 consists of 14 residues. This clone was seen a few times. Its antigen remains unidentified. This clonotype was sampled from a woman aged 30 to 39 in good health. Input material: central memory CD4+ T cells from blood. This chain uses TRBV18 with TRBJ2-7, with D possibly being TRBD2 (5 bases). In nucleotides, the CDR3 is TGTGCCAGCTCACCACCGGCTAGCACCTACGAGCAGTACTTC. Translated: CASSPPASTYEQYF.